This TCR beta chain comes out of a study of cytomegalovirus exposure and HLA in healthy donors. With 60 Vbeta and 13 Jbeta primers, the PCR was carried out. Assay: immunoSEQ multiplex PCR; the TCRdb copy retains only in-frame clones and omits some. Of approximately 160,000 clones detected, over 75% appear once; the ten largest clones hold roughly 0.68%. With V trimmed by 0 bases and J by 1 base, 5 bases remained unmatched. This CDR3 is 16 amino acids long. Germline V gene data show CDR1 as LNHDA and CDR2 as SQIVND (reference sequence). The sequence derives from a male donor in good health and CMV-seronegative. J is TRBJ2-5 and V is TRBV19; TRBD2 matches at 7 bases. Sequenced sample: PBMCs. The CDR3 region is CASSIDFGGGQETQYF. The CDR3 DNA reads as TGTGCCAGTAGTATAGACTTTGGCGGGGGCCAAGAGACCCAGTACTTC.